This T cell receptor (beta chain) was recovered during a study of cytomegalovirus exposure and HLA in healthy donors. Turning to this clone: The antigen is not known.

The germline V and J ends were trimmed by 0 bases and 1 base, with 10 bases remaining between them. The CDR3 consists of 15 residues. CDR1 is MNHEY and CDR2 is SMNVEV in the germline V gene (reference sequence). The PCR used 60 Vbeta and 13 Jbeta primers. Measured with immunoSEQ multiplex PCR; TCRdb has only the in-frame clones, and not every one. The table includes approximately 200,000 clones, more than 60% detected once. Study conclusions and caveats: Association of under 20,000 TCR beta sequences with HLA alleles was found at 0.05 false discovery rate in a later analysis. In vitro work confirmed that three CMV-associated chains recognize CMV antigens. Reports state that TCR beta sequences accurately predicted most subjects' HLA-A and HLA-B alleles.

Sequenced material: PBMCs. This TCR was sampled from a girl aged 2 to 10 in good health and CMV-seronegative. The V and J genes are TRBV27 and TRBJ2-7; D gene unclear. CDR3 DNA: TGTGCCAGCAGTTTATCAACGGTCCCATCCTACGAGCAGTACTTC. This gives the protein CASSLSTVPSYEQYF.